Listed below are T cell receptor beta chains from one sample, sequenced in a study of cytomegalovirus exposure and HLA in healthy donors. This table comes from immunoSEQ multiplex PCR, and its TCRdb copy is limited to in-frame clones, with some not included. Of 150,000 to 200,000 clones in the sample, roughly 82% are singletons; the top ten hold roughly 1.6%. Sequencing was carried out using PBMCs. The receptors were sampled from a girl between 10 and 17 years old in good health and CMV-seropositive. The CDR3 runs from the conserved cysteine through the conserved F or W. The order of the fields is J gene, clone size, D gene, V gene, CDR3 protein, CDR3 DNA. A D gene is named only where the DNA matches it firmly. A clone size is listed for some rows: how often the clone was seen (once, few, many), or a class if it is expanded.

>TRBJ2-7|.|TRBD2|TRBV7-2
CASSRTSDSYEQYF
TGTGCCAGCAGCCGGACTAGTGACTCCTACGAGCAGTACTTC
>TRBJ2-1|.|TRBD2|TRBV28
CASRLAGMTNNEQFF
TGTGCCAGCAGGCTAGCGGGGATGACGAACAATGAGCAGTTCTTC
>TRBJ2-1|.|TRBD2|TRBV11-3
CASSSVAGGVKFF
TGTGCCAGCAGCTCAGTAGCGGGAGGGGTTAAGTTCTTC
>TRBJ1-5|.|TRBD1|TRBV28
CASSKPGQGLFQPQHF
TGTGCCAGCAGCAAACCGGGACAGGGTTTATTTCAGCCCCAGCATTTT
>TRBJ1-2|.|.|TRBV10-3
CAIRADMSIGYGYTF
TGTGCCATCAGGGCTGACATGTCAATTGGCTATGGCTACACCTTC
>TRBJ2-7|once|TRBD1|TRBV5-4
CASSTGAPSYEQYF
TGTGCCAGCAGCACAGGGGCCCCCTCCTACGAGCAGTACTTC
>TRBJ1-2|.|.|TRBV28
CASSPFRAAISGYTF
TGTGCCAGCAGTCCCTTCAGGGCAGCAATTAGTGGCTACACCTTC
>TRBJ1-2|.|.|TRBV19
CASRIGLNYGYTF
TGTGCCAGTAGGATCGGACTAAACTATGGCTACACCTTC
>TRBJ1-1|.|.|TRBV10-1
CASSVLVNYILVFNTEAFF
TGCGCCAGCAGTGTTTTAGTCAATTATATCTTGGTGTTCAACACTGAAGCTTTCTTT
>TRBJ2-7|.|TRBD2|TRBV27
CASGERGGYEQYF
TGTGCCAGCGGGGAGCGGGGGGGCTACGAGCAGTACTTC
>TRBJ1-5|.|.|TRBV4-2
CASSQDWRGDQPQHF
TGTGCCAGCAGCCAAGACTGGAGGGGCGATCAGCCCCAGCATTTT
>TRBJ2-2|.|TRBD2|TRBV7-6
CASNPGTSSRNTGELFF
TGTGCCAGCAATCCCGGGACTAGCAGCCGCAACACCGGGGAGCTGTTTTTT
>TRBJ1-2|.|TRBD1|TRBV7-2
CASSTSQGANYGYTF
TGTGCCAGCAGCACATCACAGGGGGCGAACTATGGCTACACCTTC
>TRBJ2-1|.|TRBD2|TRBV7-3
CASGVASGGGYNEQFF
TGTGCCTCTGGGGTGGCTAGCGGGGGGGGATACAATGAGCAGTTCTTC
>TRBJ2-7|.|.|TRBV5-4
CASSFQGLSYEQYF
TGTGCCAGCAGCTTCCAGGGGCTCTCCTACGAGCAGTACTTC
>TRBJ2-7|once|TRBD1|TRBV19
CASTPGQGRSEQYF
TGTGCCAGCACCCCGGGACAGGGGAGAAGTGAGCAGTACTTC
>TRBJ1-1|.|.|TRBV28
CASSSPPGTSNTEAFF
TGTGCCAGCAGTTCCCCCCCGGGGACATCCAACACTGAAGCTTTCTTT
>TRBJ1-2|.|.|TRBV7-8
CANSLGVGGYGYTF
TGTGCCAACAGCTTAGGAGTAGGAGGCTATGGCTACACCTTC
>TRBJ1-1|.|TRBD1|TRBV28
CASSLTGGIPEAFF
TGTGCCAGCAGTTTAACAGGGGGGATACCTGAAGCTTTCTTT
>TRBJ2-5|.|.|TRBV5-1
CASSLAGPGGETQYF
TGCGCCAGCAGCTTGGCGGGCCCAGGGGGGGAGACCCAGTACTTC
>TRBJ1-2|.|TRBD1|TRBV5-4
CASSLEGTGSGYTF
TGTGCCAGCAGCTTGGAAGGGACAGGGAGCGGCTACACCTTC
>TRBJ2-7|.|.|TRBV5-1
CASSLVGQGYEQYF
TGCGCCAGCAGCTTGGTGGGACAAGGCTACGAGCAGTACTTC
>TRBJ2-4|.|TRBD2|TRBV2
CASSRDYKNIQYF
TGTGCCAGCAGTAGGGACTATAAAAACATTCAGTACTTC
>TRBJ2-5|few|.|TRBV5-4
CASSVNSHPQETQYF
TGTGCCAGCAGCGTAAACAGTCACCCTCAAGAGACCCAGTACTTC
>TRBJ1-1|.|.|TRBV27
CASSFRSQGTEAFF
TGTGCCAGCAGTTTCAGGTCACAGGGCACTGAAGCTTTCTTT
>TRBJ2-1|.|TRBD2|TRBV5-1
CASSSSDHSGGAYNEQFF
TGCGCCAGCAGCTCATCGGACCATAGCGGGGGGGCCTACAATGAGCAGTTCTTC
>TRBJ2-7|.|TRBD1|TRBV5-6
CASRRRDRYYEQYF
TGTGCCAGCAGGAGGCGGGACAGGTACTACGAGCAGTACTTC
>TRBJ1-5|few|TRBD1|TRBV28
CASSGTDNQPQHF
TGTGCCAGCAGTGGGACAGATAATCAGCCCCAGCATTTT
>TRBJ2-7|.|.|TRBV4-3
CASSQGRTASYEQYF
TGCGCCAGCAGCCAGGGGAGAACTGCCTCCTACGAGCAGTACTTC
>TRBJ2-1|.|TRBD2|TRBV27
CASGLAGVYEQFF
TGTGCCAGTGGACTAGCGGGAGTTTATGAGCAGTTCTTC
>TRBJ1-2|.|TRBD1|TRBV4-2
CASSQVGGQGLDGYTF
TGTGCCAGCAGCCAAGTAGGTGGACAGGGGCTCGATGGCTACACCTTC
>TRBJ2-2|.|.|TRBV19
CASLTQGGTGELFF
TGTGCCAGTCTCACGCAGGGGGGCACCGGGGAGCTGTTTTTT
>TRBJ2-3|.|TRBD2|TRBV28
CASSLSGVDTQYF
TGTGCCAGCAGTTTGAGCGGGGTAGATACGCAGTATTTT
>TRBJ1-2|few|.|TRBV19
CASTAGGFYGYTF
TGTGCCAGTACGGCAGGAGGGTTCTATGGCTACACCTTC
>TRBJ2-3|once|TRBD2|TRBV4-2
CASSQDGGATSGGTDTQYF
TGTGCCAGCAGCCAAGATGGAGGGGCGACTAGCGGGGGCACAGATACGCAGTATTTT
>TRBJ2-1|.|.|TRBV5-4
CASSLGSVALNEQFF
TGTGCCAGCAGCTTGGGAAGCGTGGCCCTCAATGAGCAGTTCTTC
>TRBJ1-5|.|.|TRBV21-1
CASSPPERLGGFNQPQHF
TGTGCCAGCAGCCCACCCGAAAGATTAGGGGGCTTCAATCAGCCCCAGCATTTT
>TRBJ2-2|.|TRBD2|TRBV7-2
CASSLRGGSPGELFF
TGTGCCAGCAGCTTGCGGGGGGGCTCTCCCGGGGAGCTGTTTTTT
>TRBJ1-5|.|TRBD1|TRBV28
CANPGDRGLGQPQHF
TGTGCCAACCCTGGGGACAGGGGGCTCGGTCAGCCCCAGCATTTT
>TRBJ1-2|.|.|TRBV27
CASSTYREGGYTF
TGTGCCAGCAGTACCTACAGGGAAGGCGGCTACACCTTC
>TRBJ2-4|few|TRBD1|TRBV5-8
CASNIRGGGTKNIQYF
TGTGCCAGCAACATACGAGGGGGCGGTACCAAAAACATTCAGTACTTC
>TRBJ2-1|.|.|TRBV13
CASSGTVLGQFF
TGTGCCAGCAGCGGCACCGTTCTTGGGCAGTTCTTC
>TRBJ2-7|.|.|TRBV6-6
CASRASSYEQYF
TGTGCCAGCAGAGCTAGCTCCTACGAGCAGTACTTC
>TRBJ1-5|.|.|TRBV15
CATSSSGVRNQPQHF
TGTGCCACCAGCAGTTCAGGGGTACGGAATCAGCCCCAGCATTTT
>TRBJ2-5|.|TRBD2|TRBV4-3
CASSQDPSGGETQYF
TGCGCCAGCAGCCAAGACCCTAGCGGGGGAGAGACCCAGTACTTC
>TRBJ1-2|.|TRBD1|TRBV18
CASSPTINTGTGGSLRGYTF
TGTGCCAGCTCACCGACGATTAATACCGGGACAGGGGGCTCTCTGCGTGGCTACACCTTC
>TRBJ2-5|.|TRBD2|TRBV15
CATSRVRGGSETQYF
TGTGCCACCAGCAGAGTGCGGGGGGGCTCCGAGACCCAGTACTTC
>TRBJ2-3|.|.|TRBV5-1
CASSLDRTLTDTQYF
TGCGCCAGCAGCCTCGACAGGACTCTCACAGATACGCAGTATTTT
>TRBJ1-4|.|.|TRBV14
CASSRTALNEKLFF
TGTGCCAGCAGCCGGACAGCTCTTAATGAAAAACTGTTTTTT
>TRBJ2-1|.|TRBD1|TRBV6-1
CASSGTGFEQFF
TGTGCCAGCAGTGGGACAGGGTTTGAGCAGTTCTTC
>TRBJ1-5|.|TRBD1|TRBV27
CASSSGTVPNQPQHF
TGTGCCAGCAGTTCAGGGACAGTACCCAATCAGCCCCAGCATTTT
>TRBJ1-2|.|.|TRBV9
CASSVGGWGMGYGYTF
TGTGCCAGCAGCGTAGGGGGTTGGGGCATGGGCTATGGCTACACCTTC
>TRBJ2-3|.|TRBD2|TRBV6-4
CASSDKTSGGADTQYF
TGTGCCAGCAGTGACAAGACTAGCGGGGGGGCAGATACGCAGTATTTT
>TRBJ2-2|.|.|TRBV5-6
CASSVDRNTRELFF
TGTGCCAGCAGCGTGGACAGAAACACCAGGGAGCTGTTTTTT
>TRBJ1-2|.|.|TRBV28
CASSPLDSYGYTF
TGTGCCAGCAGTCCCCTGGACAGCTATGGCTACACCTTC
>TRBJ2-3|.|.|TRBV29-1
CSVPWAGQQYF
TGCAGCGTCCCCTGGGCCGGACAGCAGTATTTT
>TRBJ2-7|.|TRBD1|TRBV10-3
CAISESGQGSEQYF
TGTGCCATCAGTGAGTCAGGACAGGGGTCCGAGCAGTACTTC
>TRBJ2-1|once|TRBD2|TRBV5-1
CASQASGGPPYNEQFF
TGCGCCAGCCAAGCTAGCGGGGGCCCACCATACAATGAGCAGTTCTTC
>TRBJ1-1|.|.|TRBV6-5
CASSSRQMNTEAFF
TGTGCCAGCAGTTCCCGACAGATGAACACTGAAGCTTTCTTT